The 28 T cell receptor beta chains presented below share a single source sample, sequenced in a study of neurological immune-mediated disorders. Time point specified: longitudinal time-point 3. TCRdb re-derived calls from the 5' RACE reads in MiXCR, one entry per CDR3 protein. The profile covers approximately 84,000 distinct CDR3 sequences, with around 4.7% appearing a single time and roughly 5.6% taken by the ten largest. The sequenced material came from PBMCs. The receptors here all came from a woman aged 55-69 years with multiple sclerosis.

This clonotype came up many times. V gene TRBV15 combines with J gene TRBJ1-5; 9 nucleotides align to TRBD1. J was trimmed by 7 bases and V by 5 bases; bases with no gene match: 9. Germline CDR1 reads LNHNV; CDR2 reads YYDKDF (reference sequence). The CDR3 contains 15 residues. The CDR3 loop reads CATSGSGTGLQPQHF. CDR3 sequence (DNA): TGTGCCACCAGCGGATCCGGGACAGGGCTACAGCCCCAGCATTTT.

In its sample, this clonotype was seen many times. This chain uses TRBV7-2 with TRBJ2-3, with TRBD1 matching over 10 bases. Germline V gives CDR1 SGHTA, CDR2 FQGNSA. V gave up 5 bases and J gave up 5 bases; unmatched junction bases: 10. CDR3 length: 16 amino acids. The CDR3 coding sequence is TGTGCCAGCAGCGAGTTGACAGGGGGCGCCGGAGATACGCAGTATTTT. Translation: CASSELTGGAGDTQYF. The full variable domain, in which reference TRBV7-2 and TRBJ2-3 provide the parts outside the CDR3, is GAGVSQSPSNKVTEKGKDVELRCDPISGHTALYWYRQSLGQGLEFLIYFQGNSAPDKSGLPSDRFSAERTGGSVSTLTIQRTQQEDSAVYLCASSELTGGAGDTQYFGPGTRLTVL.

This clonotype has ten or more counts. The V and J genes are TRBV4-1 and TRBJ1-1, with 11 bases matching TRBD1. The V gene's germline CDR1 is MGHRA and CDR2 YSYEKL. The CDR3 length is 15 residues. The V segment lost 4 bases and the J segment 4 bases; nucleotides outside the gene matches: 5. The CDR3 DNA is TGCGCCAGCAGCCCCCGGGACAGGGGGTTCACTGAAGCTTTCTTT. Amino acids: CASSPRDRGFTEAFF.

This clonotype was counted many times. The rearrangement uses TRBV7-2 and TRBJ2-5; unclear D gene. V lost 0 bases, J lost 6 bases, and 17 bases lay in between. CDR1 and CDR2 from the germline V gene are SGHTA and FQGNSA. The length of the CDR3 is 16 residues. The CDR3 sequence is CASSLAKGQTRQTQYF. As DNA, the CDR3 is TGTGCCAGCAGCTTAGCGAAGGGCCAGACCCGGCAGACCCAGTACTTC.

This clonotype was counted ten times or more. The chain uses TRBV29-1 and TRBJ1-1, with 7 bases matching TRBD1. V trimming: 6 bases; J trimming: 1 base; junction bases outside the gene matches: 5. Germline V lookup: CDR1 SQVTM, CDR2 ANQGSEA. The CDR3 runs 13 residues. The CDR3: CSVTGDRNTEAFF. Written as DNA, the CDR3 is TGCAGCGTAACTGGGGACAGGAACACTGAAGCTTTCTTT.

This clonotype appeared many times. The chain links TRBV27 to TRBJ1-1, with 8 bases aligning to TRBD1. This CDR3 is 15 amino acids long. After removal of 5 bases from V and 3 bases from J, the junction contained 8 bases not matched to a gene. Germline CDR1 reads MNHEY; CDR2 reads SMNVEV (reference sequence). The CDR3: CASSQGARRYTEAFF. CDR3 nucleotide sequence: TGTGCCAGCAGTCAGGGGGCAAGAAGGTACACTGAAGCTTTCTTT.

In its sample, this clonotype was seen many times. The V and J genes are TRBV6-5 and TRBJ2-1, with 13 bases that match TRBD2. The CDR3 sequence is 15 residues long. Trimming at V came to 6 bases and at J to 9 bases, leaving 8 bases not matched to a gene. Germline V gene data show CDR1 as MNHEY and CDR2 as SVGAGI. CDR3 residues: CASSLTSGGAGEQFF. In DNA form, the CDR3 reads TGTGCCAGCAGCTTAACTAGCGGGGGGGCCGGTGAGCAGTTCTTC.

With respect to this clonotype: This may come from a read error, since a much larger clone is one base off. This chain joins TRBV5-1 and TRBJ1-1; perhaps TRBD1 as D (6 bases). Germline CDR1 is SGHRS and CDR2 is YFSETQ. This CDR3 is 13 amino acids long. Written as DNA, the CDR3 is TGCACCAGCAGCTTGGGGGGGGCCGCTGAAGCTTTCTTT. It specifies CTSSLGGAAEAFF.

This clonotype was recorded at least ten times. The junction shows a germline mismatch at one end, possibly a read error. V usage is TRBV20-1 and J usage is TRBJ1-5; tentatively, D is TRBD1 (6 bases). CDR1 is DFQATT and CDR2 is SNEGSKA in the germline V gene (reference sequence). The CDR3 is 15 residues long. The CDR3, as DNA: TGCAGTGCTGGAGACAGGACCAAGGGTAATCAGCCCCAGCATTTT. Protein: CSAGDRTKGNQPQHF.

This clonotype appeared many times. V usage is TRBV11-2 and J usage is TRBJ2-1; 9 nucleotides match TRBD2. Germline lookup yields CDR1 SGHAT and CDR2 FQNNGV. Trimming removed 5 bases from V and 2 bases from J; junction bases left unmatched: 7. This CDR3 spans 16 amino acids. The DNA for the CDR3 is TGTGCCAGCAGCCTATTAGCGGGGGCGACCTACAATGAGCAGTTCTTC. Residues: CASSLLAGATYNEQFF. Full variable domain (outside the CDR3, taken from reference TRBV11-2 and TRBJ2-1): EAGVAQSPRYKIIEKRQSVAFWCNPISGHATLYWYQQILGQGPKLLIQFQNNGVVDDSQLPKDRFSAERLKGVDSTLKIQPAKLEDSAVYLCASSLLAGATYNEQFFGPGTRLTVL.

In this sample, this clonotype turned up many times. V and J are TRBV7-9 and TRBJ1-4, with D possibly matching TRBD1 (6 bases). CDR1 is SEHNR, CDR2 FQNEAQ, per germline (reference sequence). The ends were cut back, 5 bases at V and 6 bases at J, with 13 bases in the middle. The CDR3 has 14 residues. The CDR3 loop reads CASSPTGWDEKLFF. The CDR3 region has the DNA TGTGCCAGCAGCCCCACAGGGTGGGATGAAAAACTGTTTTTT. Combining the CDR3 with reference TRBV7-9 and TRBJ1-4 gives the whole variable domain DTGVSQNPRHKITKRGQNVTFRCDPISEHNRLYWYRQTLGQGPEFLTYFQNEAQLEKSRLLSDRFSAERPKGSFSTLEIQRTEQGDSAMYLCASSPTGWDEKLFFGSGTQLSVL.

This clonotype was seen ten or more times. CDR3 in amino acids: CASSLPGVNTEAFF. CDR3 sequence (DNA): TGTGCCAGCAGCTTGCCAGGGGTGAACACTGAAGCTTTCTTT. V and J are TRBV5-6 and TRBJ1-1, with D possibly matching TRBD1 (6 bases). The V and J ends lost 1 base and 0 bases respectively, with 7 bases between them. Germline V gene data show CDR1 as SGHDT and CDR2 as YYEEEE. This CDR3 is 14 amino acids long.

This clonotype has a count of ten or more. V gene TRBV2 combines with J gene TRBJ2-7, with D uncertain. Trimming took 4 bases from V and 1 from J, leaving 2 bases between them. The CDR3 contains 11 residues. Looked up from germline, CDR1 is SNHLY and CDR2 is FYNNEI. The CDR3 sequence: CASSASYEQYF. DNA of the CDR3: TGTGCCAGCAGTGCTTCCTACGAGCAGTACTTC.

This clonotype was counted at least ten times. The chain uses TRBV6-4 and TRBJ2-2; 7 positions agree with TRBD1. The CDR3 spans 14 residues. Trimming cost V 0 bases and J 6 bases; bases outside gene matches: 1. Germline V gene lookup returns CDR1 MRHNA and CDR2 SNTAGT. The CDR3 DNA reads TGTGCCAGCAGTGACTCGCAGGGGGCCGGGGAGCTGTTTTTT. This gives the protein CASSDSQGAGELFF.

This clonotype came up many times. V is TRBV6-6 and J is TRBJ1-3; D remains unclear. CDR3 size: 16 residues. The V end was cut by 4 bases, the J end by 4 bases, with 17 bases between. Germline V gene data show CDR1 as MNHNY and CDR2 as SVGAGI (reference sequence). This chain's CDR3 is CASSSQTSRRGNTIYF. CDR3 nucleotides: TGTGCCAGCAGTTCCCAGACTTCAAGGAGGGGAAACACCATATATTTT.

The sample holds many counts of this clonotype. The rearrangement uses TRBV5-6 and TRBJ1-5; the D is unclear. The CDR3 spans 15 residues. The V and J ends lost 2 bases and 5 bases respectively, with 14 bases between them. Germline loops: CDR1 SGHDT, CDR2 YYEEEE. The CDR3 loop is CASSFWAGTDQPQHF. The CDR3 nucleotides read TGTGCCAGCAGCTTTTGGGCGGGAACCGATCAGCCCCAGCATTTT.

This clonotype was recorded many times. V gene TRBV6-2 or TRBV6-3 combines with J gene TRBJ1-1; D ambiguous. V shed 2 bases and J shed 0 bases, with 1 base lying between them. The length of the CDR3 is 12 residues. Germline V gene sequence: CDR1 MNHEY, CDR2 SVGEGT. The CDR3 nucleotides are TGTGCCAGCAGTTACGTGAACACTGAAGCTTTCTTT. It codes for CASSYVNTEAFF.

This clonotype has a count of ten or more. This chain links TRBV12-3 or TRBV12-4 with TRBJ1-1; 7 bases map to TRBD1. The CDR3 is 16 amino acids. Trimming at V came to 0 bases and at J to 0 bases, leaving 4 bases not matched to a gene. In DNA, the CDR3 is TGTGCCAGCAGTTTAGCGCGGGACAGAGTGAACACTGAAGCTTTCTTT. Its translation is CASSLARDRVNTEAFF.

In this sample, this clonotype turned up many times. V and J are TRBV20-1 and TRBJ2-5; either TRBD1 or TRBD2 may fit D (5 bases each). The CDR3 spans 14 residues. V was cut by 6 bases and J by 5 bases, with 19 bases left in between. Germline loops: CDR1 DFQATT, CDR2 SNEGSKA (reference sequence). CDR3 sequence reads: CSAARGDSAETQYF. The CDR3 nucleotides read TGCAGTGCCGCGAGGGGAGATAGCGCGGAGACCCAGTACTTC.

The J gene is TRBJ1-3, the V gene TRBV12-3 or TRBV12-4, with 7 nucleotides matching TRBD1. The CDR3 contains 14 residues. Trimming cost V 7 bases and J 2 bases; bases outside gene matches: 5. In nucleotides, the CDR3 is TGTGCCAGCACCCTCGACAGGGCTGGAAACACCATATATTTT. This sequence encodes CASTLDRAGNTIYF.

This clonotype showed up many times. The rearrangement uses TRBV3-1 and TRBJ1-6; unclear D gene. This CDR3 has 16 residues. Deletions cut 4 bases from V and 4 bases from J, with 14 bases between. Germline-derived CDR1 and CDR2 are LGHDT and YNNKEL (reference sequence). This CDR3 reads CASSPTRTAYNSPLHF. As DNA, the CDR3 is TGTGCCAGCAGCCCGACCAGGACGGCTTATAATTCACCCCTCCACTTT.

This clonotype was counted ten times or more. V is TRBV5-1 and J is TRBJ2-3; D is possibly TRBD1 (6 bases). Germline V gene sequence: CDR1 SGHRS, CDR2 YFSETQ. Between the trimmed V and J ends, which lost 0 bases and 3 bases, there was a span of 20 bases. CDR3 length equals 18 residues. The CDR3 reads CASSLAAGDVRITDTQYF. The DNA for the CDR3 is TGCGCCAGCAGCTTGGCCGCAGGGGACGTACGTATTACAGATACGCAGTATTTT. Variable domain in full (rest from reference TRBV5-1 and TRBJ2-3): KAGVTQTPRYLIKTRGQQVTLSCSPISGHRSVSWYQQTPGQGLQFLFEYFSETQRNKGNFPGRFSGRQFSNSRSEMNVSTLELGDSALYLCASSLAAGDVRITDTQYFGPGTRLTVL.

This clonotype was detected ten times or more. The chain is built from TRBV28 and TRBJ2-1; 10 bases are shared with TRBD1. Per the germline V gene, CDR1 is MDHEN and CDR2 is SYDVKM. The CDR3 totals 16 residues. Trimming removed 4 bases from V and 0 bases from J; junction bases left unmatched: 3. CDR3 amino acids: CASSWGQGISYNEQFF. The CDR3 nucleotides read TGTGCCAGCAGTTGGGGACAGGGGATCTCCTACAATGAGCAGTTCTTC.

At least ten counts were recorded for this clonotype. The rearrangement uses TRBV5-1 and TRBJ1-1; tentatively, D is TRBD1 (6 bases). Deletions cut 4 bases from V and 1 base from J, with 17 bases between. The germline CDR1 and CDR2 sequences are SGHRS and YFSETQ. CDR3 length: 16 residues. CDR3 loop: CASSHTIIGGNTEAFF. Here the CDR3 DNA reads TGCGCCAGCAGCCATACCATCATAGGGGGGAACACTGAAGCTTTCTTT. The whole variable domain, filled in from reference TRBV5-1 and TRBJ1-1, reads KAGVTQTPRYLIKTRGQQVTLSCSPISGHRSVSWYQQTPGQGLQFLFEYFSETQRNKGNFPGRFSGRQFSNSRSEMNVSTLELGDSALYLCASSHTIIGGNTEAFFGQGTRLTVV.

This clonotype was picked up many times. The CDR3 region has the DNA TGTGCCAGCAGCCCAACCACAGGTGGTCGATATGAGCAGTTCTTC. Its protein product is CASSPTTGGRYEQFF. J is TRBJ2-1 and V is TRBV3-1, with D possibly TRBD1 on 5 matching bases. V was pared by 4 bases and J by 8 bases, with 18 bases between. This CDR3 has 15 amino acids. Germline V gene lookup returns CDR1 LGHDT and CDR2 YNNKEL (reference sequence).

This clonotype appeared many times. The V gene is TRBV5-1, the J gene TRBJ2-5; 9 bases are a match to TRBD1. CDR1 and CDR2 (germline): SGHRS, YFSETQ. The CDR3 totals 16 residues. Trimming at V came to 0 bases and at J to 1 base, leaving 4 bases not matched to a gene. The CDR3 region is CASSLAGTGRQETQYF. The DNA of the CDR3 is TGCGCCAGCAGCTTGGCGGGGACAGGGCGCCAAGAGACCCAGTACTTC.

This clonotype was recorded many times. The chain has TRBV15 and TRBJ2-1; no reliable D call. V was trimmed by 4 bases and J by 4 bases, leaving 5 bases between them. The CDR3 sequence is 12 residues long. Germline V gene lookup returns CDR1 LNHNV and CDR2 YYDKDF (reference sequence). DNA of the CDR3: TGTGCCACCAGCACACGATACAATGAGCAGTTCTTC. Protein sequence: CATSTRYNEQFF.

This clonotype was observed a handful of times. The chain couples TRBV6-1 to TRBJ2-7; D perhaps matches TRBD1 (5 bases). The CDR3 covers 13 residues. In germline, CDR1 is MNHNS, CDR2 SASEGT. V dropped 7 bases and J dropped 0 bases, with 10 bases sitting between them. The CDR3 nucleotides are TGTGCCAGCAAACGACAGAGCTCCTACGAGCAGTACTTC. It yields the protein CASKRQSSYEQYF.